Shown below are 22 T cell receptor beta chains from a single sample sequenced in a study of human T cells and chemical hapten exposure. Time point given: patch test 1, 2 weeks after DPC sensitization. Treatment given: therapeutic diphenylcyclopropenone sensitization with weekly scalp DPC. MiXCR, run by TCRdb on the RACE reads, gives a single entry per CDR3 protein. Of about 380,000 distinct CDR3 sequences listed, nearly 5% are singletons. Sequencing used whole blood, obtained in connection with sensitization to the hapten diphenylcyclopropenone (DPC). The receptors were gathered from a woman between 45 and 65 years old with alopecia areata. Some clones in this sample may be carry-over from other donors' samples.

In its sample, this clonotype was seen many times. The V call is TRBV20-1, the J call TRBJ1-1; D gene uncertain. Trimming shortened V by 6 bases and J by 12 bases, and 20 bases separated the two germline ends. Germline values: CDR1 DFQATT, CDR2 SNEGSKA (reference sequence). This CDR3 is 12 amino acids long. DNA for the CDR3: TGCAGTGCCCCGGCGGACCGGCCAGTAACTTTCTTT. Translated, it gives CSAPADRPVTFF.

The chain recombines TRBV5-1 with TRBJ2-3; 9 bases are a match to TRBD2. Unmatched junction bases numbered 6, after V lost 5 bases and J lost 2 bases. The CDR3 sequence is 15 residues long. The V gene's germline CDR1 is SGHRS and CDR2 YFSETQ. The CDR3 region has the DNA TGCGCCAGCAGTCAAGCGGGGGGCACCACAGATACGCAGTATTTT. Its protein is CASSQAGGTTDTQYF.

The rearrangement links TRBV20-1 to TRBJ2-1; D is uncertain. Trimming removed 5 bases from V and 8 bases from J, with 7 bases in between. This CDR3 is 10 amino acids long. The germline gives CDR1 DFQATT, CDR2 SNEGSKA (reference sequence). CDR3 loop: CSARPHEQFF. The CDR3 nucleotides read TGCAGTGCTCGACCTCATGAGCAGTTCTTC.

The chain has TRBV6-6 and TRBJ2-3; TRBD2 might be the D (6 bases). CDR1 MNHNY and CDR2 SVGAGI come from the germline V gene (reference sequence). The CDR3 covers 18 residues. The germline V and J ends were trimmed by 2 bases and 2 bases, with 20 bases remaining between them. The CDR3 DNA follows: TGTGCCAGCAGTTACGGCGCCATAGCGGAGCCCCACACAGATACGCAGTATTTT. This encodes CASSYGAIAEPHTDTQYF.

Only a few counts were recorded for this clonotype. DNA of the CDR3: TGCGCCAGCAGCCAAGGGGAGGGTCTACTAGCTAACTATGGCTACACCTTC. It translates to CASSQGEGLLANYGYTF. The chain carries TRBV4-1 and TRBJ1-2, with D unresolved. CDR1 is MGHRA and CDR2 is YSYEKL in the germline V gene. This CDR3 is 17 amino acids long. The V end lost 1 base, the J end lost 0 bases, and 15 bases lay between the germline ends.

This clonotype was found many times. V is TRBV7-2 and J is TRBJ1-5; D gene unclear. The CDR3 length is 12 residues. V lost 5 bases to trimming and J lost 6 bases, with 8 bases between them. Germline values: CDR1 SGHTA, CDR2 FQGNSA. The CDR3 loop is CASSIKGQPQHF. The DNA of the CDR3 is TGTGCCAGCAGCATAAAGGGTCAGCCCCAGCATTTT.

The genes are TRBV27 and TRBJ2-2, with 9 bases matching TRBD2. The CDR3 sequence is 17 residues long. The V gene's germline CDR1 is MNHEY and CDR2 SMNVEV (reference sequence). Trimming at V came to 6 bases and at J to 5 bases, leaving 13 bases not matched to a gene. CDR3 DNA: TGTGCCAGCAGCCGCACCCCTAGCGGGATGGGTACCGGGGAGCTGTTTTTT. The encoded protein is CASSRTPSGMGTGELFF.

A few counts support this clonotype. Compared with germline, one end of the junction differs, possibly owing to a read error. This chain connects TRBV6-4 to TRBJ2-7; 8 positions agree with TRBD2. This CDR3 is 12 amino acids long. Germline-derived CDR1 and CDR2 are MRHNA and SNTAGT. In DNA, the CDR3 is TGTGCCAGCAGGGAGAAGCGGGAGATACGCCGTTTC. Its translation is CASREKREIRRF.

This clonotype came up many times. This rearrangement joins TRBV29-1 to TRBJ2-3, with a possible D match to TRBD2 (6 bases). This CDR3 has 11 amino acids. Germline V CDR1 and CDR2: SQVTM, ANQGSEA. V was trimmed by 6 bases and J by 3 bases, leaving 7 bases between them. The CDR3 protein is CSVAGTDTQYF. The DNA for the CDR3 is TGCAGCGTAGCGGGTACAGATACGCAGTATTTT.

This clonotype was observed a few times. The chain employs TRBV4-2 and TRBJ1-2, with 7 bases lining up with TRBD1. This CDR3 is 15 amino acids long. V trimming: 5 bases; J trimming: 8 bases; junction bases outside the gene matches: 14. Germline values: CDR1 LGHNA, CDR2 YNFKEQ. CDR3 DNA: TGTGCCAGCAGCTCTCGGATAGGACAGGACTCCGGCTACACCTTC. Residues: CASSSRIGQDSGYTF.

The V gene is TRBV7-9, the J gene TRBJ1-1, with D hard to call. CDR1 and CDR2 (germline): SEHNR, FQNEAQ (reference sequence). CDR3 length: 18 residues. The V end lost 2 bases, the J end lost 0 bases, and 19 bases lay between the germline ends. The CDR3 here is CASSLIVDVAFMNTEAFF. CDR3 nucleotides: TGTGCCAGCAGCTTAATCGTCGACGTGGCCTTCATGAACACTGAAGCTTTCTTT.

V gene TRBV4-3 combines with J gene TRBJ1-2, with 8 bases fitting TRBD1. The CDR3 loop spans 14 amino acids. Germline V gene lookup returns CDR1 LGHNA and CDR2 YSLEER. J lost 6 bases, V lost 0 bases, and 3 bases had no gene match. CDR3 in amino acids: CASSQEARGHGYTF. In nucleotides, the CDR3 is TGCGCCAGCAGCCAAGAGGCCAGGGGGCATGGCTACACCTTC.

The V and J genes are TRBV7-9 and TRBJ2-7, with 8 bases that match TRBD1. Trimming at V came to 5 bases and at J to 3 bases, leaving 15 bases not matched to a gene. The germline V gene encodes CDR1 SEHNR and CDR2 FQNEAQ (reference sequence). The CDR3 is made up of 17 amino acids. CDR3 sequence: CASSPSTGTGSIYEQYF. The CDR3 DNA reads as TGTGCCAGCAGCCCCTCGACGGGGACAGGATCCATCTACGAGCAGTACTTC.

This clonotype was counted at least ten times. The V call is TRBV12-3 or TRBV12-4, the J call TRBJ2-2; TRBD1 matches at 8 bases. Germline trimming cut 7 bases from V and 6 bases from J; bases unmatched to any gene: 4. The CDR3 consists of 13 residues. This chain's CDR3 is CASTLTGAGELFF. CDR3 sequence (DNA): TGTGCCAGCACCTTGACAGGGGCCGGGGAGCTGTTTTTT.

V is TRBV13 and J is TRBJ1-2; 7 positions match TRBD1. With V trimmed by 0 bases and J by 5 bases, 6 bases remained unmatched. CDR1 and CDR2 from the germline V gene are PRHDT and FYEKMQ (reference sequence). The length of the CDR3 is 15 residues. CDR3 protein: CASSLGRRTGYGYTF. The CDR3 DNA reads as TGTGCCAGCAGCTTAGGCCGTAGGACAGGATATGGCTACACCTTC.

This clonotype came up many times. The chain carries TRBV27 and TRBJ1-1, with TRBD1 as a possible D gene (6 bases). Germline values: CDR1 MNHEY, CDR2 SMNVEV (reference sequence). V dropped 4 bases and J dropped 7 bases, with 13 bases sitting between them. This CDR3 has 13 residues. CDR3 loop: CASSWTADFEAFF. The CDR3 coding sequence is TGTGCCAGCAGTTGGACAGCCGACTTTGAAGCTTTCTTT.

The sample holds many counts of this clonotype. The CDR3, as DNA: TGTGCCAGCTCACCCCTCCGGGACAGGGCGACAGATACGCAGTATTTT. Its translation: CASSPLRDRATDTQYF. The chain combines TRBV18 with TRBJ2-3, with 9 positions matching TRBD1. The CDR3 spans 16 residues. Per the germline V gene, CDR1 is KGHSH and CDR2 is LQKENI. The trim removed 3 bases at V and 3 bases at J, leaving 7 bases unmatched.

The chain combines TRBV29-1 with TRBJ1-1; no definite D call. The CDR3 contains 12 residues. Germline CDR1 is SQVTM and CDR2 is ANQGSEA. V shed 6 bases and J shed 6 bases, with 14 bases lying between them. The CDR3, as DNA: TGCAGCGTCGGTGAACCCAGCCCTGAAGCTTTCTTT. Translation: CSVGEPSPEAFF.

Many counts were recorded for this clonotype. The V gene is TRBV9, the J gene TRBJ2-7, with TRBD2 identical over 10 bases. The CDR3 spans 14 residues. CDR1 is SGDLS, CDR2 YYNGEE, per germline. V lost 3 bases to trimming and J lost 3 bases; unmatched junction nucleotides: 3. This chain's CDR3 is CASSASGGSYEQYF. Here the CDR3 DNA reads TGTGCCAGCAGCGCTAGCGGGGGAAGCTACGAGCAGTACTTC.

This clonotype was observed at least ten times. The J gene is TRBJ2-7, the V gene TRBV7-9; D is perhaps TRBD1 or TRBD2 (5 bases each). V was trimmed by 4 bases and J by 6 bases, leaving 19 bases between them. Germline V gene lookup returns CDR1 SEHNR and CDR2 FQNEAQ (reference sequence). This CDR3 contains 15 residues. CDR3 region: CASSSSGPLSSEQYF. The CDR3 nucleotides read TGTGCCAGCAGCTCATCGGGACCTTTAAGTAGCGAGCAGTACTTC.

This clonotype was detected ten times or more. This sequence joins TRBV7-9 and TRBJ1-1, with a possible D match to TRBD1 (6 bases). V shed 1 base and J shed 4 bases, with 10 bases lying between them. This CDR3 is built from 14 residues. Germline CDR1 is SEHNR and CDR2 is FQNEAQ (reference sequence). Written as DNA, the CDR3 is TGTGCCAGCAGCTTAGACAGGGTCGGCACTGAAGCTTTCTTT. Its translation is CASSLDRVGTEAFF.

This clonotype has at least ten counts. The chain employs TRBV10-3 and TRBJ2-1, with D unresolved. This CDR3 has 11 amino acids. Germline values: CDR1 ENHRY, CDR2 SYGVKD. Trimming stripped 3 bases from V and 10 bases from J, with 7 bases between. The CDR3 coding sequence is TGTGCCATCAGTGATCCCGTAGAGCAGTTCTTC. Its protein is CAISDPVEQFF.